This T cell receptor (beta chain) is from a study of cytomegalovirus exposure and HLA in healthy donors. Study overall: In an earlier analysis, approximately 120 million unique TCR beta sequences were found from some 170 million T cells. Study results and limitations: An analysis was carried out at a later point. It showed that HLA-associated TCR beta chains were more clonally expanded than equally common non-associated chains. Versus the roughly 670-donor mean, an Asian-associated ancestry cluster reportedly showed fewer N-insertions in a later analysis.

Both 60 Vbeta primers and 13 Jbeta primers went into the PCR. The assay was immunoSEQ multiplex PCR, and TCRdb's table has in-frame clones only and misses some. The table records some 87,000 clones, roughly 80% of them present only once. The V and J ends lost 3 bases and 3 bases respectively, with 4 bases between them. Germline V gene sequence: CDR1 SGHTS, CDR2 YDEGEE. CDR3 size: 11 residues. About this clone: What it binds is not known.

Input material: PBMCs. V gene TRBV5-8 combines with J gene TRBJ2-7; no definite D call. This receptor was taken from a man younger than 45 in good health and CMV-seronegative. Written as DNA, the CDR3 is TGTGCCAGCAGCTCCCTCTACGAGCAGTACTTC. The encoded protein is CASSSLYEQYF.